This T cell receptor beta chain was captured in a study of Tregs in tolerant kidney transplant recipients. Study conclusions and caveats: Tregs expanded with activated donor B cells seemed most donor-specific. This study did not directly address biological reproducibility.

Assay: immunoSEQ multiplex PCR; the TCRdb copy retains only in-frame clones and omits some. The profile covers about 240,000 clones, with roughly 84% appearing a single time and roughly 0.67% taken by the ten largest. About this clone: Its antigen is unknown.

CDR3 length equals 16 residues. Germline V gene sequence: CDR1 MDHEN, CDR2 SYDVKM. The junction had 7 bases not matched to a gene; V was cut back by 2 bases and J by 3 bases. Unstimulated regulatory T cells (CD4+CD25+CD127-), CD4+CD25- non-regulatory cells, CD4 and CD8 cells were FACS-sorted from thawed PBMCs. The rearrangement joins TRBV28 to TRBJ2-7, with 10 bases that match TRBD1. The sequence derives from a human donor in good health. Sequencing was performed on CD4+ T cells from blood. CDR3 in DNA: TGTGCCAGCAGTTTACCGACGGGGGACAGGGGCTACGAGCAGTACTTC. Translating gives CASSLPTGDRGYEQYF.